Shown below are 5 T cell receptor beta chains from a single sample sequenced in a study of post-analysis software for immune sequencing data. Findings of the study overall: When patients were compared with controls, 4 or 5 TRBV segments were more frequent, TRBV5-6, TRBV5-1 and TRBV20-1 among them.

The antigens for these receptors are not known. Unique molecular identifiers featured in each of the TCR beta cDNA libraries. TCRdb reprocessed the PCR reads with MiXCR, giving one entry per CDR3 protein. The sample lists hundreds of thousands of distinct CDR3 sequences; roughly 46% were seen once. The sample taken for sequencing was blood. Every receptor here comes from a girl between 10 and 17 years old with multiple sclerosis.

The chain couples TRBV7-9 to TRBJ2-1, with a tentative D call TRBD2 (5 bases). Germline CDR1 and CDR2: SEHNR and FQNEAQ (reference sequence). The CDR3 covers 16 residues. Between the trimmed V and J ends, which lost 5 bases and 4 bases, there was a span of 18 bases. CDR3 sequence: CASSRDQAGSYNEQFF. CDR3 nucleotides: TGTGCCAGCAGCCGGGATCAGGCCGGGTCATACAATGAGCAGTTCTTC.

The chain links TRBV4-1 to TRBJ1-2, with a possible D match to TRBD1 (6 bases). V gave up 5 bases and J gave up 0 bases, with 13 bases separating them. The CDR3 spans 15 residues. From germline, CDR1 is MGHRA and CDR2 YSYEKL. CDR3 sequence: CASSFRDIANYGYTF. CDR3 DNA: TGCGCCAGCAGCTTCCGGGACATAGCTAACTATGGCTACACCTTC.

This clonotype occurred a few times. Here the CDR3 DNA reads TGCAGTGCTAGAATCGGCCATTCAAGCTCCTACGAGCAGTACTTC. Amino acids: CSARIGHSSSYEQYF. V gene TRBV20-1 combines with J gene TRBJ2-7; D is undetermined. CDR1 is DFQATT and CDR2 is SNEGSKA in the germline V gene (reference sequence). Trimming removed 2 bases from V and 0 bases from J, with 14 bases in between. CDR3 size: 15 residues.

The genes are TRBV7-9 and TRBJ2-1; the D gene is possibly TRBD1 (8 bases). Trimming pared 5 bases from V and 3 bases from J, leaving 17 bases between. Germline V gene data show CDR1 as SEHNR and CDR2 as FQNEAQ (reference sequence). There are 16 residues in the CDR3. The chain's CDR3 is CASSRLQGGIYNEQFF. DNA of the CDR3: TGTGCCAGCAGCCGATTACAGGGGGGGATCTACAATGAGCAGTTCTTC.

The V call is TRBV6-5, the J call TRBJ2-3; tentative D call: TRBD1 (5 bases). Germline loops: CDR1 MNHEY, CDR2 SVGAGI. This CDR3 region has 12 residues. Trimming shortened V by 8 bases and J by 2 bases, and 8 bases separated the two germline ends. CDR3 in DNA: TGTGCCAGCGGTGGGGCCACAGATACGCAGTATTTT. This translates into CASGGATDTQYF.